These 3 T cell receptor beta chains came from one sample sequenced in a study of T cell repertoires in cytomegalovirus infection. Antigens for these TCRs are unknown. TCRdb independently ran MiXCR on the reads; one entry per CDR3 protein. Here the sample spans some 310,000 distinct CDR3 sequences, roughly 25% being singletons. The sample here was cultured PBMCs, taken from culture after CMV antigen stimulation. These receptors were collected from a human donor in good health (CMV status not recorded). Some clones in this sample may be carry-over from other donors' samples.

The rearrangement uses TRBV6-2 or TRBV6-3 and TRBJ2-2, with D hard to call. The CDR3 totals 15 residues. The germline V and J ends were trimmed by 6 bases and 0 bases, with 11 bases remaining between them. Germline CDR1 reads MNHEY; CDR2 reads SVGEGT. CDR3 loop: CASRIAAANTGELFF. The CDR3 nucleotides read TGTGCCAGCAGAATAGCAGCCGCGAACACCGGGGAGCTGTTTTTT.

The V and J genes are TRBV4-3 and TRBJ2-2; D is ambiguous. The germline gives CDR1 LGHNA, CDR2 YSLEER. The CDR3 has 14 residues. Trimming took off 6 bases at V and 0 bases at J, with 8 bases between the two ends. CDR3: CASSPIANTGELFF. The CDR3 nucleotides read TGCGCCAGCAGTCCGATCGCGAACACCGGGGAGCTGTTTTTT.

This clonotype was counted only a few times. This chain connects TRBV4-1 to TRBJ2-1, with unresolved D. Trimming left V 0 bases short and J 10 bases short, with 4 bases between. CDR3 length: 11 amino acids. CDR1 and CDR2 from the germline V gene are MGHRA and YSYEKL. Written as DNA, the CDR3 is TGCGCCAGCAGCCAAGAAGAGGAGCAGTTCTTC. This gives the protein CASSQEEEQFF.